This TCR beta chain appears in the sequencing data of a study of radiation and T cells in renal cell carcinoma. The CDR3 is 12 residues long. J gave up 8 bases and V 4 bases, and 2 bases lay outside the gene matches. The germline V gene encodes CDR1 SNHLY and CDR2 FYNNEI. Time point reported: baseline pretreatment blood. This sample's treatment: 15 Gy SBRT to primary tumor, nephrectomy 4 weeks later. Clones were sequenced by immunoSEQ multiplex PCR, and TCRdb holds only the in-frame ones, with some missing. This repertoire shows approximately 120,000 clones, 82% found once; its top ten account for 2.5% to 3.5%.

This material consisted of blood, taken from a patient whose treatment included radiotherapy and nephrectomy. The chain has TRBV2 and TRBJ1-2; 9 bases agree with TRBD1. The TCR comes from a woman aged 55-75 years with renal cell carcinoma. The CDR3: CASSGTGVGYTF. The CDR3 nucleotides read TGTGCCAGCAGTGGGACAGGGGTAGGCTACACCTTC.